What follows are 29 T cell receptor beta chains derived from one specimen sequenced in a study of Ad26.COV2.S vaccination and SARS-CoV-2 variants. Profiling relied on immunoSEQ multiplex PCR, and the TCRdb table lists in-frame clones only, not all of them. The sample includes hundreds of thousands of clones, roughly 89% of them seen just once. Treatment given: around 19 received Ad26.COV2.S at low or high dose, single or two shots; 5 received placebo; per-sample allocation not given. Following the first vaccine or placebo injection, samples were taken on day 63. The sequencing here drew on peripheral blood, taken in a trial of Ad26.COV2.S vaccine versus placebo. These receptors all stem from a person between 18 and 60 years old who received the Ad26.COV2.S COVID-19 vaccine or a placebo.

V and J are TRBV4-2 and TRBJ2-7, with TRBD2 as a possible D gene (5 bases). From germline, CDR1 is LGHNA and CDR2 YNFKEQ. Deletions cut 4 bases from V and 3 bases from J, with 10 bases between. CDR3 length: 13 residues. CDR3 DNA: TGTGCCAGCAGCCTGCGGACTGGCTACGAGCAGTACTTC. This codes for CASSLRTGYEQYF.

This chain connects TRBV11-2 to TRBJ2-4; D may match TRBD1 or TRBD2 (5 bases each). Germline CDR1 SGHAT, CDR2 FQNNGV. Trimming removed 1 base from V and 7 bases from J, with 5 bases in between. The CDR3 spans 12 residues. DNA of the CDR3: TGTGCCAGCAGCTTAGGGGGGAACATTCAGTACTTC. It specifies CASSLGGNIQYF.

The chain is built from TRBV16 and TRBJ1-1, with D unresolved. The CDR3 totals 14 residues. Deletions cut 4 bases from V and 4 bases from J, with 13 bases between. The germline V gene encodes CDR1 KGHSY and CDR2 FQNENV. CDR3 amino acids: CASSPRGGGTEAFF. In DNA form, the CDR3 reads TGTGCCAGCAGCCCTCGGGGTGGTGGCACTGAAGCTTTCTTT.

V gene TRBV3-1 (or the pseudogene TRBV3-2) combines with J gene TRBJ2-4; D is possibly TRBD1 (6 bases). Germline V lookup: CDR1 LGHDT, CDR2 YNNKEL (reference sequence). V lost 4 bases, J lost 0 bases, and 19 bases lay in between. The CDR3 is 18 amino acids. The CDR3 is CASSRGPGQRLAKNIQYF. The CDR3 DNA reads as TGTGCCAGCAGCCGAGGGCCTGGACAGCGCCTAGCCAAAAACATTCAGTACTTC.

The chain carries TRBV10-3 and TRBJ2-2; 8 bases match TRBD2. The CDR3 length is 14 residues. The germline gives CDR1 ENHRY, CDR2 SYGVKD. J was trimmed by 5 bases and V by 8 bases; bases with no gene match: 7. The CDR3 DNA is TGTGCCATCCTCCCCCCGGGGGGGACCGGGGAGCTGTTTTTT. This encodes CAILPPGGTGELFF.

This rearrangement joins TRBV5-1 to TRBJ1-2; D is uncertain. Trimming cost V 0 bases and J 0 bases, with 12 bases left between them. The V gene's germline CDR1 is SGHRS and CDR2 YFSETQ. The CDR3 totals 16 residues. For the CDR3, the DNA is TGCGCCAGCAGCTTGGAGGCAGGAAAAGCTAACTATGGCTACACCTTC. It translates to CASSLEAGKANYGYTF.

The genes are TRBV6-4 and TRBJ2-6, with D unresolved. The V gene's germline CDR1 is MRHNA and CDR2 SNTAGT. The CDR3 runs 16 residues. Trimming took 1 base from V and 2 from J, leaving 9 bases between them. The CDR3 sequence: CASSDWSGAGANVLTF. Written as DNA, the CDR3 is TGTGCCAGCAGTGACTGGAGTGGGGCTGGGGCCAACGTCCTGACTTTC.

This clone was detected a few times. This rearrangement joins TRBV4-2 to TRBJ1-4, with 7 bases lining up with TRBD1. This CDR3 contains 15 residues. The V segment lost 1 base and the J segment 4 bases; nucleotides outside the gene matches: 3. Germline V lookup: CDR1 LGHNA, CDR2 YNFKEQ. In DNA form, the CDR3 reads TGTGCCAGCAGCCAAGGACAGGGAGATAATGAAAAACTGTTTTTT. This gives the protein CASSQGQGDNEKLFF.

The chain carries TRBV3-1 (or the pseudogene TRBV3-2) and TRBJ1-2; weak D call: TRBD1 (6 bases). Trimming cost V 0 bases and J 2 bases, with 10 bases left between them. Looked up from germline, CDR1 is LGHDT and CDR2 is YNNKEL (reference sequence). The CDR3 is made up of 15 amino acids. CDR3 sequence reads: CASSQEGGPNYGYTF. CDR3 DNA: TGTGCCAGCAGCCAAGAGGGGGGGCCGAACTATGGCTACACCTTC.

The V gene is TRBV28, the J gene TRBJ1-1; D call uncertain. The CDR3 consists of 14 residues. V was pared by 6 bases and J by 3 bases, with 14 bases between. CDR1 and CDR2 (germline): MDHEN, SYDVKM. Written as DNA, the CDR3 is TGTGCCAGCAGCCTTGGGCCAGGTTACACTGAAGCTTTCTTT. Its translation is CASSLGPGYTEAFF.

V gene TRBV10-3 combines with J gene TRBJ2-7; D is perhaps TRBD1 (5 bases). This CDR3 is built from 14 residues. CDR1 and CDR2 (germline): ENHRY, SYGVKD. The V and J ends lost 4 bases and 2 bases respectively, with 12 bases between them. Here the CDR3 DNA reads TGTGCCATCAGTGTGTCCACAGGACCCTACGAGCAGTACTTC. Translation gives CAISVSTGPYEQYF.

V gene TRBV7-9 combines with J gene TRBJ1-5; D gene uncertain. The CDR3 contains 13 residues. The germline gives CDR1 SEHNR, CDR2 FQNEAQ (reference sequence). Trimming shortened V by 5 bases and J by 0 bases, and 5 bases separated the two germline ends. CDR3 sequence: CASSRYSNQPQHF. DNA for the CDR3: TGTGCCAGCAGCCGGTATAGCAATCAGCCCCAGCATTTT.

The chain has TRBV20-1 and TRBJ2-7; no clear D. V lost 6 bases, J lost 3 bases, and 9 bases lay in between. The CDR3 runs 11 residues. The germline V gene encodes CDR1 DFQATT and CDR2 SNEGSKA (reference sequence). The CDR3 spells CSAADRYEQYF. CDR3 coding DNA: TGCAGTGCGGCAGACCGCTACGAGCAGTACTTC.

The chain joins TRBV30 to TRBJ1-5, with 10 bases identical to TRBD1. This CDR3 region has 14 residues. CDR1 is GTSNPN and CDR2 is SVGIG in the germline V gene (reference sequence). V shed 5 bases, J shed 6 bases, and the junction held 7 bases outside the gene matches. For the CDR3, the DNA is TGTGCCTGGTCCTCGACAGGGGGCCTTCAGCCCCAGCATTTT. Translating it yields CAWSSTGGLQPQHF.

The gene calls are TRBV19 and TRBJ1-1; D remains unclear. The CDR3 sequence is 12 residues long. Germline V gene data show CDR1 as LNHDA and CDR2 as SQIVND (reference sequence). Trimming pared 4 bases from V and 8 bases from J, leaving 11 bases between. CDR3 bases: TGTGCCAGTAGTAGTGGGCGCTTGGAAGCTTTCTTT. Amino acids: CASSSGRLEAFF.

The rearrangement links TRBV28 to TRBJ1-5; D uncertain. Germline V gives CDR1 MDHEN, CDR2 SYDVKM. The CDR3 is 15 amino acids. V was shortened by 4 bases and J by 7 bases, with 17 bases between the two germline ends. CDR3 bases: TGTGCCAGCAGTTCGCTTGGCCGGGCTGGCCAGCCCCAGCATTTT. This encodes CASSSLGRAGQPQHF.

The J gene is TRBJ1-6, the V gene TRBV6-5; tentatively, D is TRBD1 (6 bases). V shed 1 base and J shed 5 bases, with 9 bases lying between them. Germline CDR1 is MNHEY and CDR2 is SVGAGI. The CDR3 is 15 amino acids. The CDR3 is CASSYWTVNNSPLHF. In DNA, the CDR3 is TGTGCCAGCAGTTACTGGACAGTAAATAATTCACCCCTCCACTTT.

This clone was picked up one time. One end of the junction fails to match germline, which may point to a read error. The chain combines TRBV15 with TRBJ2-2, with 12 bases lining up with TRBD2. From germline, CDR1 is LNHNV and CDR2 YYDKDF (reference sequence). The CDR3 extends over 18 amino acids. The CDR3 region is CATSGRLLAGGLSRELFF. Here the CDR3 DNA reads TGTGCTACCAGCGGGCGCTTACTAGCGGGAGGCCTTTCCCGGGAGCTGTTTTTT.

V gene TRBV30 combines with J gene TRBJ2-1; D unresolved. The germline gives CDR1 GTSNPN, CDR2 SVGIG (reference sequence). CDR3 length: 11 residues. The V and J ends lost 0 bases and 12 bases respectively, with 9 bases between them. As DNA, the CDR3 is TGTGCCTGGAGTGTAATGGTCGGGCAGTTCTTC. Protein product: CAWSVMVGQFF.

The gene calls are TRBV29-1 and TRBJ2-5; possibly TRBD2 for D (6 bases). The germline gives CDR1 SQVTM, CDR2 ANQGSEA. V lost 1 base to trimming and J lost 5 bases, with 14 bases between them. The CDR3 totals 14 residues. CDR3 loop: CSVEGWREGETQYF. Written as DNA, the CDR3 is TGCAGCGTTGAAGGTTGGAGGGAAGGTGAGACCCAGTACTTC.

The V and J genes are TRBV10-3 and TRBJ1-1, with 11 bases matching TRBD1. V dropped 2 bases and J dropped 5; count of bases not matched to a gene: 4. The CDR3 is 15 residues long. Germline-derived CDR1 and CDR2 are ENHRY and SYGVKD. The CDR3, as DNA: TGTGCCATCAGTGAGGACGGGACAGGGGGTACTGAAGCTTTCTTT. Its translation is CAISEDGTGGTEAFF.

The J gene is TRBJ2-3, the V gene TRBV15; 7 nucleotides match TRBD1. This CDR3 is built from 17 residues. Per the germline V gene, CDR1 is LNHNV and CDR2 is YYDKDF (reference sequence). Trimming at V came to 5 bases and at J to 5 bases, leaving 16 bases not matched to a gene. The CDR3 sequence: CATSAMHTGTDRDTQYF. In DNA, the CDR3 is TGTGCCACCAGCGCGATGCACACCGGGACAGATAGAGATACGCAGTATTTT.

This CDR3 is CASSLTPDNYGYTF. Here the CDR3 DNA reads TGTGCCAGCAGCCTCACCCCGGATAACTATGGCTACACCTTC. This chain uses TRBV9 with TRBJ1-2; D is unresolved. Trimming took off 4 bases at V and 1 base at J, with 11 bases between the two ends. The CDR3 covers 14 residues. CDR1 is SGDLS and CDR2 is YYNGEE in the germline V gene.

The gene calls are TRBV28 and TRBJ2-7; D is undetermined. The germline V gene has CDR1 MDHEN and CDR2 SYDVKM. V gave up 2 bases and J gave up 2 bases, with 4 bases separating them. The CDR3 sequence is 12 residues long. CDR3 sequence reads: CASSLRPYEQYV. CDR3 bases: TGTGCCAGCAGTTTAAGGCCCTACGAGCAGTACGTC.

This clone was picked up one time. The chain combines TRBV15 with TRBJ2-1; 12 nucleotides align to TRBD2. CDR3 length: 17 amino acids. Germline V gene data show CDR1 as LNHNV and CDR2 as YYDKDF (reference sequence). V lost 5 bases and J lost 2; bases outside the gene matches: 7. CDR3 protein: CATSSRASGRAYNEQFF. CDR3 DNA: TGTGCCACCAGCTCCAGGGCTAGCGGGAGGGCCTACAATGAGCAGTTCTTC. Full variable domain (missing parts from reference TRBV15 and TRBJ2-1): DAMVIQNPRYQVTQFGKPVTLSCSQTLNHNVMYWYQQKSSQAPKLLFHYYDKDFNNEADTPDNFQSRRPNTSFCFLDIRSPGLGDTAMYLCATSSRASGRAYNEQFFGPGTRLTVL.

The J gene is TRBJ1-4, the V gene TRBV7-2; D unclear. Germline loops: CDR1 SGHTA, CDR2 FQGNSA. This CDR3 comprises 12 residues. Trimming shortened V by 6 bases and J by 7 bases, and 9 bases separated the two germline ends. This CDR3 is CASSQAGEKLFF. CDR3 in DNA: TGTGCCAGCAGTCAGGCGGGTGAAAAACTGTTTTTT.

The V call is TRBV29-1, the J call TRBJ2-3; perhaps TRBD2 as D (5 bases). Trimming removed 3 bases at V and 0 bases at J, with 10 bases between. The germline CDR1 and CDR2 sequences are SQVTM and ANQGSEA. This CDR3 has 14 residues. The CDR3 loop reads CSVDSGFSTDTQYF. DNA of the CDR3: TGCAGCGTTGACTCGGGATTTAGCACAGATACGCAGTATTTT.

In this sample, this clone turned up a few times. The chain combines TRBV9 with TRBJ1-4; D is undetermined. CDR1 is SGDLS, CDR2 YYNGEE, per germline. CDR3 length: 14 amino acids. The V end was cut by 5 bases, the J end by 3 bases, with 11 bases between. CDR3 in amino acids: CASSRFGANEKLFF. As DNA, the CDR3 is TGTGCCAGCAGTAGGTTCGGGGCTAATGAAAAACTGTTTTTT.

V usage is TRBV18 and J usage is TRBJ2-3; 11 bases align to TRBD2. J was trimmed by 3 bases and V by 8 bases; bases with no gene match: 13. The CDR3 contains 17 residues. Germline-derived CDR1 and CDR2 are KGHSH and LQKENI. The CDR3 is CASPERTSGRGTDTQYF. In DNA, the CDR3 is TGTGCCAGCCCGGAGCGTACTAGCGGGAGAGGGACAGATACGCAGTATTTT.